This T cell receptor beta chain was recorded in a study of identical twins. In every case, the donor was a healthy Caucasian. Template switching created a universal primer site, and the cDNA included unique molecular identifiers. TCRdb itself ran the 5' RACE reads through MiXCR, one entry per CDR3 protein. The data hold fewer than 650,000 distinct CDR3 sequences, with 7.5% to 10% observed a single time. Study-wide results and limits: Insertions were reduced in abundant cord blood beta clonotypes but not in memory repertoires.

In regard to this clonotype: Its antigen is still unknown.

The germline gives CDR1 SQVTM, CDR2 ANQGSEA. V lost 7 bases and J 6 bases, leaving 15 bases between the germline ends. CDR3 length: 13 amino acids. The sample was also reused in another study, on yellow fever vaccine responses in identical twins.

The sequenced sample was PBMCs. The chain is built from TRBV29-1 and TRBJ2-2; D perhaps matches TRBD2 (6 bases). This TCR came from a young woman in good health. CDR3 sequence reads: CSGLYRESGELFF. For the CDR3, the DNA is TGCAGCGGGCTATACCGGGAGTCCGGGGAGCTGTTTTTT.